This entry concerns a single T cell receptor (beta chain). Its cognate antigen has yet to be identified. No much larger clonotype is one base removed from it; base qualities were not supplied. Taken with the paper, the label for time point translates to: baseline before first vaccination. Samples from vaccinated people were obtained from the UK trials COV001 and COV002, which included a single-blind randomized controlled phase 2/3 trial of AZD1222 (ChAdOx1 nCoV-19) in healthy adults. Trial participant PBMC samples were collected at day 0 and day 28 after the second dose for TCRbeta chain sequencing. After removal of 1 base from V and 4 bases from J, the junction retains 5 bases not matched to a gene. The germline V gene yields SGHDN for CDR1 and FVKESK for CDR2. The CDR3 measures 15 amino acids from cysteine to phenylalanine. CDR3 DNA only is kept here, 45 bases in frame from base 1. These data are taken from a study of T cell responses to AZD1222 COVID-19 vaccine (dated by TCRdb to the early 2020s). With regard to the full study: AZD1222 recipients given second doses at about 4 weeks or at about 12 weeks were pooled, since spike-specific TCR depth and breadth were not found to differ between the two schedules. TCR sequencing covered roughly 230 trial participants: 200 to 220 given two doses of AZD1222 and 26 given two doses of MenACWY control vaccine. Enrollment into the trials was organized by age into subgroups of 18-55, 56-69 and 70-plus years, and those subgroups contained approximately 160, 26 and 62 TCR-sequenced participants, respectively. Broader findings and caveats from the paper: In the small 56-69-year group, the increase in depth fell short of significance, most likely because of low power. Vaccine-associated CD4 TCRs spanned the whole spike protein, with dominant responses in regions 160-218 and 743-854. A significant rise in spike-specific TCR breadth and depth was observed after two AZD1222 doses relative to day 0 and relative to MenACWY recipients. Conclusions about previously exposed vaccinees are limited, since just 6 or 7 AZD1222 recipients were seropositive for SARS-CoV-2 at baseline. Participants were mostly white British, with more females than males. The authors suggested clonal diversity may have been underestimated. Reportedly, close to half of the unique spike-specific TCRs recognized epitopes lying outside the regions that are mutated in the B.1.351 and B.1.1.7 variants. No day 14 peak-response samples were available, so repertoires were characterized only after the peak T cell response.

The CDR3 regions of human TCRbeta chains were analyzed by immunosequencing. Concerning the study's data processing: Repertoire TCRs were matched against a reference library of SARS-CoV-2-specific TCRs generated with the MIRA antigen-specificity platform. Breadth was defined as the fraction of unique TCRs that were SARS-CoV-2-associated. Depth was defined as the fraction of total T cells that were SARS-CoV-2-associated. Using the MIRA data, every spike-specific TCR was mapped to the spike region that the TCR reacted to and assigned to either a CD4 or a CD8 class. Log10-transformed breadth and depth values were compared by one-way ANOVA with Sidak's multiple comparisons tests. This is the immuneACCESS table as TCRdb keeps it, with only in-frame sequences that have V and J called. A part of the clones is gone; compared with another copy, unresolved V genes explain less than half, and the rest is unexplained. For V, J and clone size, that table is used; D and trimming come from the DNA. For this sample there are some 160,000 clones; 93% appear just once. The top ten hold roughly 1% of the sample.

The sample consisted of peripheral blood, taken on day 0 of AZD1222 vaccination. The chain links TRBV14 with TRBJ1-2, with 8 bases matching TRBD1. This clonotype was sampled from an adult in good health. CDR3 reads: CASSQGTGLSYGYTF. The sequence in DNA is TGTGCCAGCAGCCAAGGGACAGGGCTTAGCTATGGCTACACCTTC.